The 3 T cell receptor beta chains below all came from one sample that was sequenced in a study of shared clonotypes between healthy human individuals. Naive CD8 populations comprised CD45RO-negative cells positively selected for CCR7, excluding terminally differentiated effector memory CD45RA+ cells. Profiling relied on immunoSEQ multiplex PCR, and the TCRdb table lists in-frame clones only, not all of them. In the table there are about 2.2 million clones, about 93% of which are singletons. Sequencing was performed on naive CD8+ T cells from PBMCs. The receptors originated from a man aged 18-30 years in good health. Some clones in this sample may be carry-over from other donors' samples.

To note about this clone: The same CDR3 is also encoded by other DNA sequences in this sample. The rearrangement links TRBV29-1 to TRBJ2-1; no clear D gene. The CDR3 sequence is 10 residues long. The V and J ends lost 3 bases and 6 bases respectively, with 3 bases between them. Germline V gene lookup returns CDR1 SQVTM and CDR2 ANQGSEA. The CDR3 DNA reads as TGCAGCGTTGATGCCAATGAGCAGTTCTTC. Translated, it gives CSVDANEQFF.

As DNA, the CDR3 is TGTGCCAGTAGTATTTTCGGTGGGACCACCTTCTCTTACGAGCAGTACTTC. As protein: CASSIFGGTTFSYEQYF. The chain recombines TRBV19 with TRBJ2-7; the D call may be TRBD1 or TRBD2 (5 bases each). Trimming took off 3 bases at V and 4 bases at J, with 22 bases between the two ends. CDR1 and CDR2 (germline): LNHDA, SQIVND (reference sequence). The CDR3 length is 17 residues.

The chain joins TRBV9 to TRBJ2-7; D is perhaps TRBD1 (6 bases). CDR1 SGDLS and CDR2 YYNGEE come from the germline V gene. V was clipped by 0 bases and J by 0 bases, with 13 bases between them. This CDR3 is built from 16 residues. The CDR3 protein is CASSVGQGISSYEQYF. CDR3 nucleotides: TGTGCCAGCAGCGTAGGGCAGGGGATCAGCTCCTACGAGCAGTACTTC. The whole variable domain, remainder taken from reference TRBV9 and TRBJ2-7, is DSGVTQTPKHLITATGQRVTLRCSPRSGDLSVYWYQQSLDQGLQFLIQYYNGEERAKGNILERFSAQQFPDLHSELNLSSLELGDSALYFCASSVGQGISSYEQYFGPGTRLTVT.